These 27 T cell receptor beta chains were sequenced from one sample in a study of molecular identifiers for immune sequencing clone quantification. A single record per CDR3 protein comes from TCRdb applying MiXCR to the PCR reads. The sample comprises fewer than 350,000 distinct CDR3 sequences, 24% of which are singletons, and around 0.74% rests with the top ten. Sequencing was done on a sample of naive CD8+ T cells from blood, with Jurkat cell RNA spiked in. As for subset: FACS-sorted CD8+CD4-CCR7+CD45RA+ naive T cells. The receptors were sampled from a human donor in good health. Some libraries in this study had Jurkat cell RNA spiked in.

Details on this clonotype: One base away lies a much larger clone, so this may be a sequencing read error. This chain connects TRBV7-3 to TRBJ2-3; D may be TRBD1 or TRBD2 (6 bases each). The germline V and J ends were trimmed by 5 bases and 2 bases, with 14 bases remaining between them. The CDR3 covers 15 residues. Per germline, CDR1 SGHTA and CDR2 FQGTGA. CDR3 bases: TGTGCCAGCAGCGCCACGGGGGCATCCACAGATACGCAGTATTTT. Translated, it gives CASSATGASTDTQYF. The variable domain in full, completed from reference TRBV7-3 and TRBJ2-3, reads GAGVSQTPSNKVTEKGKYVELRCDPISGHTALYWYRQSLGQGPEFLIYFQGTGAADDSGLPNDRFFAVRPEGSVSTLKIQRTERGDSAVYLCASSATGASTDTQYFGPGTRLTVL.

This clonotype showed up many times. CDR3: CASSPIPTPNTGELFF. CDR3 nucleotide sequence: TGTGCCAGCAGTCCAATCCCTACACCGAACACCGGGGAGCTGTTTTTT. This rearrangement joins TRBV7-3 to TRBJ2-2; D remains unclear. Germline CDR1 reads SGHTA; CDR2 reads FQGTGA. The length of the CDR3 is 16 residues. The V end lost 6 bases, the J end lost 0 bases, and 14 bases lay between the germline ends.

This clonotype was observed a few times. J is TRBJ2-2 and V is TRBV5-4; D not certain. CDR3 length: 14 amino acids. Germline CDR1 and CDR2: SGHNT and YYREEE (reference sequence). Trimming shortened V by 3 bases and J by 4 bases, and 10 bases separated the two germline ends. The CDR3: CASSSMVGTGELFF. DNA for the CDR3: TGTGCCAGCAGCTCCATGGTTGGCACCGGGGAGCTGTTTTTT.

This clonotype was detected many times. V usage is TRBV7-9 and J usage is TRBJ2-7; TRBD1 aligns across 8 bases. CDR3 length: 16 amino acids. Germline V gene data show CDR1 as SEHNR and CDR2 as FQNEAQ (reference sequence). V shed 0 bases and J 4 bases; nucleotides not matched to a gene: 8. The CDR3 here is CASSLAGQGGLYEQYF. The CDR3 DNA is TGTGCCAGCAGCTTAGCAGGACAGGGCGGGTTGTACGAGCAGTACTTC. The whole variable domain, remainder taken from reference TRBV7-9 and TRBJ2-7, is DTGVSQNPRHKITKRGQNVTFRCDPISEHNRLYWYRQTLGQGPEFLTYFQNEAQLEKSRLLSDRFSAERPKGSFSTLEIQRTEQGDSAMYLCASSLAGQGGLYEQYFGPGTRLTVT.

This clonotype was seen many times. V usage is TRBV28 and J usage is TRBJ2-7, with 7 nucleotides matching TRBD1. CDR1 and CDR2 from the germline V gene are MDHEN and SYDVKM. Trimming took 4 bases from V and 3 from J; bases not matched to a gene: 3. This CDR3 has 13 amino acids. CDR3 nucleotides: TGTGCCAGCAGTTCGACAGGGAACTACGAGCAGTACTTC. Translation: CASSSTGNYEQYF. Together with reference TRBV28 and TRBJ2-7, the CDR3 gives the full variable domain: DVKVTQSSRYLVKRTGEKVFLECVQDMDHENMFWYRQDPGLGLRLIYFSYDVKMKEKGDIPEGYSVSREKKERFSLILESASTNQTSMYLCASSSTGNYEQYFGPGTRLTVT.

This clonotype was counted ten times or more. The CDR3 sequence is CASSLDRGHNEQFF. The CDR3 DNA reads TGTGCCAGCAGCTTAGACCGTGGGCACAATGAGCAGTTCTTC. The V and J genes are TRBV14 and TRBJ2-1, with D uncertain. CDR1 is SGHDN and CDR2 is FVKESK in the germline V gene. This CDR3 has 14 amino acids. Trimming removed 5 bases at V and 5 bases at J, with 13 bases between.

This clonotype appeared a few times. This chain links TRBV4-1 with TRBJ2-7; D possibly corresponds to TRBD2 (6 bases). The CDR3 spans 14 residues. V was clipped by 4 bases and J by 0 bases, with 10 bases between them. Germline V lookup: CDR1 MGHRA, CDR2 YSYEKL. CDR3 amino acids: CASSPTRGSYEQYF. The CDR3 DNA reads as TGCGCCAGCAGCCCGACTAGGGGCTCCTACGAGCAGTACTTC.

Regarding this clonotype: A single base separates this from a much larger clone, so it may be a read error. The gene calls are TRBV4-3 and TRBJ2-7, with 10 bases that match TRBD1. V gave up 1 base and J gave up 2 bases; unmatched junction bases: 2. CDR1 is LGHNA, CDR2 YSLEER, per germline. The CDR3 has 15 amino acids. In nucleotides, the CDR3 is TGCGCCAGCAGCCAAGTAGGACAGGGGGCCTACGAGCAGTACTTC. This sequence encodes CASSQVGQGAYEQYF.

This clonotype has just a few counts. V usage is TRBV19 and J usage is TRBJ2-3; D gene uncertain. V lost 8 bases and J 6 bases, leaving 15 bases between the germline ends. Germline V gene data show CDR1 as LNHDA and CDR2 as SQIVND (reference sequence). There are 13 residues in the CDR3. The CDR3 nucleotides read TGTGCCAGTCGGACCTTCGGGTCGGATACGCAGTATTTT. As protein: CASRTFGSDTQYF.

With respect to this clonotype: Being one base from a much bigger clone, this may be a read error. V and J are TRBV5-5 and TRBJ1-1; no firm D call. The CDR3 has 14 residues. Germline CDR1 and CDR2: SGHKS and YYEKEE (reference sequence). CDR3 bases: TGTGCCAGCAGCTTGGAGGGATCCGCAGTTGAAGCTCTCTTT. It codes for CASSLEGSAVEALF.

Ten or more counts support this clonotype. The chain employs TRBV28 and TRBJ1-5; 9 bases are shared with TRBD1. Looked up from germline, CDR1 is MDHEN and CDR2 is SYDVKM. The J segment lost 1 base and the V segment lost 11 bases, leaving 15 bases of the junction unmatched. The CDR3 covers 17 residues. DNA of the CDR3: TGTGCCTCCCTAACCAACAGGGGGCCAGGGAGCAATCAGCCCCAGCATTTT. This gives the protein CASLTNRGPGSNQPQHF.

The V gene is TRBV10-3, the J gene TRBJ2-3; TRBD2 matches 13 bases. Germline assignment: CDR1 ENHRY and CDR2 SYGVKD. V shed 5 bases and J 4 bases; nucleotides not matched to a gene: 6. The CDR3 is made up of 16 amino acids. CDR3 DNA: TGTGCCATCAGTACTAGCGGGGGGGCCTCCCCAGATACGCAGTATTTT. It is translated as CAISTSGGASPDTQYF.

On this clonotype itself: Possible read error: a much larger clone is one base away. The chain couples TRBV27 to TRBJ2-7, with TRBD1 identical over 7 bases. This CDR3 spans 11 amino acids. Germline CDR1 and CDR2: MNHEY and SMNVEV (reference sequence). The CDR3 nucleotides read TGTGCCAGCAGACAGGGGTACGGGCAGTACTTC. Translation gives CASRQGYGQYF.

This clonotype has at least ten counts. V is TRBV5-5 and J is TRBJ1-4; D is uncertain. CDR1 is SGHKS, CDR2 YYEKEE, per germline (reference sequence). CDR3 length: 14 amino acids. Trimming pared 1 base from V and 7 bases from J, leaving 11 bases between. The CDR3 is CASSLFDGSEKLFF. In nucleotides, the CDR3 is TGTGCCAGCAGCTTGTTCGACGGGAGTGAAAAACTGTTTTTT.

This clonotype was counted at least ten times. The genes are TRBV29-1 and TRBJ2-7; D not resolved. CDR3 size: 13 residues. The germline CDR1 and CDR2 sequences are SQVTM and ANQGSEA. Trimming shortened V by 4 bases and J by 0 bases, and 10 bases separated the two germline ends. The CDR3 nucleotides are TGCAGCGTTGTCCCAGGCAGCTCCTACGAGCAGTACTTC. It translates to CSVVPGSSYEQYF.

This clonotype was picked up many times. The germline gene is not matched at one end of the junction; a read error may be the cause. The chain links TRBV30 to TRBJ2-7; tentative D call: TRBD1 (5 bases). The CDR3 runs 11 residues. Germline V gives CDR1 GTSNPN, CDR2 SVGIG (reference sequence). CDR3 region: CAWSSGRVDHF. CDR3 in DNA: TGTGCCTGGAGTTCGGGCAGGGTTGACCACTTC.

Only a few counts were recorded for this clonotype. This chain connects TRBV4-3 to TRBJ2-3, with D hard to call. The V end lost 1 base, the J end lost 3 bases, and 8 bases lay between the germline ends. Germline-derived CDR1 and CDR2 are LGHNA and YSLEER. This CDR3 comprises 14 residues. The CDR3 coding sequence is TGCGCCAGCAGCCAAGTGGGCCCAACAGATACGCAGTATTTT. Translated: CASSQVGPTDTQYF.

Note on this clonotype: A much larger clone differs from this one at a single base, so this may be a read error. Here the CDR3 DNA reads TGTGCCAGCAGCTTCACCACCTACGAGCAGTACTTC. It yields the protein CASSFTTYEQYF. The chain employs TRBV5-6 and TRBJ2-7; D ambiguous. CDR3 size: 12 residues. V was cut by 2 bases and J by 2 bases, with 5 bases left in between. CDR1 is SGHDT and CDR2 is YYEEEE in the germline V gene.

This clonotype was seen more than once but under ten times. This chain uses TRBV12-3 or TRBV12-4 with TRBJ2-3, with D perhaps TRBD2 (7 bases). CDR3 length: 15 residues. The V and J ends lost 3 bases and 4 bases respectively, with 14 bases between them. CDR3 amino acids: CASSFFRGAPDTQYF. The CDR3, as DNA: TGTGCCAGCAGTTTTTTCCGGGGGGCACCAGATACGCAGTATTTT.

This clonotype appeared many times. This chain joins TRBV6-5 and TRBJ2-7, with 9 bases that match TRBD1. The CDR3 totals 15 residues. Germline V gene lookup returns CDR1 MNHEY and CDR2 SVGAGI. Trimming took 1 base from V and 0 from J; bases not matched to a gene: 1. The CDR3 DNA sequence: TGTGCCAGCAGTTACTTGGACAGGGGCTCCTACGAGCAGTACTTC. Translation: CASSYLDRGSYEQYF.

The chain joins TRBV7-9 to TRBJ1-1; 7 bases match TRBD1. The CDR3 sequence is 15 residues long. The V segment lost 4 bases and the J segment 5 bases; nucleotides outside the gene matches: 10. Germline loops: CDR1 SEHNR, CDR2 FQNEAQ (reference sequence). CDR3 nucleotide sequence: TGTGCCAGCAGCTCAGCAGGGGGGGGGCGGACTGAAGCTTTCTTT. Amino acid sequence: CASSSAGGGRTEAFF.

As concerns this clonotype: This sequence may be a read error, since a much larger clone differs from it by one base. The chain joins TRBV9 to TRBJ2-2; tentatively, D is TRBD2 (6 bases). The germline V gene has CDR1 SGDLS and CDR2 YYNGEE. This CDR3 comprises 13 residues. The CDR3 loop is CASSNTNTGGLFF. CDR3 coding DNA: TGTGCCAGCAGCAACACTAACACCGGGGGGCTGTTTTTT. The full variable domain, its missing parts supplied by reference TRBV9 and TRBJ2-2, is DSGVTQTPKHLITATGQRVTLRCSPRSGDLSVYWYQQSLDQGLQFLIQYYNGEERAKGNILERFSAQQFPDLHSELNLSSLELGDSALYFCASSNTNTGGLFFGEGSRLTVL.

The chain links TRBV4-3 to TRBJ2-6; 7 nucleotides agree with TRBD2. Germline values: CDR1 LGHNA, CDR2 YSLEER. The CDR3 runs 21 residues. After removal of 0 bases from V and 1 base from J, the junction contained 15 bases not matched to a gene. The CDR3 protein is CASSQESGADSWASGANVLTF. The CDR3 nucleotides are TGCGCCAGCAGCCAAGAAAGCGGGGCAGACAGTTGGGCGTCTGGGGCCAACGTCCTGACTTTC.

This clonotype was detected ten times or more. The CDR3 DNA reads TGTGCCAGCAGTTATTCTGCAGGGGCGAGTCAGCCCCAGCATTTT. Amino acids: CASSYSAGASQPQHF. V gene TRBV27 combines with J gene TRBJ1-5; D is possibly TRBD1 (6 bases). The ends were cut back, 4 bases at V and 6 bases at J, with 16 bases in the middle. The germline V gene has CDR1 MNHEY and CDR2 SMNVEV (reference sequence). The CDR3 is made up of 15 amino acids.

The chain has TRBV13 and TRBJ1-1; TRBD1 is a possible D gene (5 bases). Trimming pared 4 bases from V and 0 bases from J, leaving 9 bases between. The CDR3 is 14 residues long. Germline CDR1 PRHDT, CDR2 FYEKMQ (reference sequence). The CDR3 region has the DNA TGTGCCAGCAGCTCGGGACCGATGAACACTGAAGCTTTCTTT. It encodes CASSSGPMNTEAFF.

This clonotype appeared many times. The V and J genes are TRBV4-3 and TRBJ2-3; D call uncertain. Germline values: CDR1 LGHNA, CDR2 YSLEER. This CDR3 is built from 15 residues. V shed 0 bases and J shed 0 bases, with 7 bases lying between them. This CDR3 reads CASSQDKTSTDTQYF. CDR3 sequence (DNA): TGCGCCAGCAGCCAAGACAAGACTAGCACAGATACGCAGTATTTT.

The chain uses TRBV30 and TRBJ2-7; tentatively, D is TRBD1 (5 bases). The CDR3 consists of 14 residues. V shed 2 bases and J shed 5 bases, with 16 bases lying between them. Germline lookup yields CDR1 GTSNPN and CDR2 SVGIG (reference sequence). CDR3: CAWSMGQWRDEQYF. As DNA, the CDR3 is TGTGCCTGGAGTATGGGGCAGTGGCGAGACGAGCAGTACTTC.